The 22 T cell receptor beta chains below were found in one sample sequenced in a study of blood T cell repertoires in COVID-19. Sequencing used immunoSEQ multiplex PCR; TCRdb keeps in-frame clones, though not all of them. The sample has about 120,000 clones, just under 85% seen once. Sample: peripheral blood. Receptor source: a man between 65 and 80 years old with active or convalescent COVID-19.

V and J are TRBV21-1 and TRBJ2-7; the table's D call TRBD2 went unverified against the DNA. TRBV21-1 has pseudogene status. CDR3 length: 15 amino acids. The CDR3 sequence is CASSIRTSCPYEQYF. The CDR3 coding sequence is TGTGCCAGCAGCATACGGACTAGCTGCCCCTACGAGCAGTACTTC.

V and J are TRBV7-2 and TRBJ2-3; 15 bases match TRBD2. There are 17 residues in the CDR3. The V gene end was trimmed by 5 bases and the J gene end by 7 bases; junction bases not matched to a gene: 10. Germline lookup yields CDR1 SGHTA and CDR2 FQGNSA. The chain's CDR3 is CASSTQGLAGGSHTQYF. The DNA for the CDR3 is TGTGCCAGCAGCACCCAAGGACTAGCGGGAGGGTCACATACGCAGTATTTT.

V gene TRBV12-5 combines with J gene TRBJ2-5; D might be TRBD1 (5 bases). This CDR3 spans 17 amino acids. Germline V gene lookup returns CDR1 LGHNT and CDR2 FRNRAP. Trimming stripped 4 bases from V and 1 base from J, with 19 bases between. CDR3 sequence: CASGWGSGYGRQETQYF. The CDR3 region has the DNA TGTGCTAGTGGTTGGGGATCAGGGTACGGACGCCAAGAGACCCAGTACTTC.

J is TRBJ1-3 and V is TRBV25-1; maybe TRBD1 (5 bases). In germline, CDR1 is MGHDK, CDR2 SYGVNS. With 1 base removed from V and 1 base from J, the gap between germline ends came to 11 bases. The CDR3 runs to 16 residues. CDR3 residues: CASSESRVQSGNTIYF. DNA for the CDR3: TGTGCCAGCAGTGAATCCAGGGTGCAGTCTGGAAACACCATATATTTT.

This clone was seen a single time. The V gene is TRBV19, the J gene TRBJ2-5; maybe TRBD1 (8 bases). V was cut by 3 bases and J by 6 bases, with 14 bases left in between. The length of the CDR3 is 14 residues. Germline CDR1 is LNHDA and CDR2 is SQIVND (reference sequence). The CDR3 sequence is CASSIDRGGQTQYF. CDR3 nucleotide sequence: TGTGCCAGTAGTATTGACAGGGGAGGGCAGACCCAGTACTTC. The whole variable domain, remainder taken from reference TRBV19 and TRBJ2-5, is DGGITQSPKYLFRKEGQNVTLSCEQNLNHDAMYWYRQDPGQGLRLIYYSQIVNDFQKGDIAEGYSVSREKKESFPLTVTSAQKNPTAFYLCASSIDRGGQTQYFGPGTRLLVL.

The rearrangement links TRBV6-5 to TRBJ1-1; D uncertain. Between the trimmed V and J ends, which lost 8 bases and 3 bases, there was a span of 16 bases. Germline CDR1 and CDR2: MNHEY and SVGAGI. The CDR3 runs to 14 residues. In DNA form, the CDR3 reads TGTGCCAGCCCCCCGGGTGTTGTCGACACTGAAGCTTTCTTT. It yields the protein CASPPGVVDTEAFF.

This clone came up a few times. CDR3 coding DNA: TGCGCCAGCAGCTGGTTCAGCGGACAGGGTGCCAATTCACCCCTCCACTTT. Its translation is CASSWFSGQGANSPLHF. The chain couples TRBV5-1 to TRBJ1-6; TRBD1 matches at 8 bases. Germline-derived CDR1 and CDR2 are SGHRS and YFSETQ. The CDR3 has 17 residues. The J segment lost 7 bases and the V segment lost 3 bases, leaving 12 bases of the junction unmatched.

The chain recombines TRBV6-5 with TRBJ2-2, with D perhaps matching TRBD2 (5 bases). The CDR3 consists of 14 residues. Deletions cut 6 bases from V and 4 bases from J, with 12 bases between. CDR1 and CDR2 (germline): MNHEY, SVGAGI. CDR3: CASRRAESTGELFF. The CDR3 DNA follows: TGTGCCAGCAGGAGAGCGGAGAGCACCGGGGAGCTGTTTTTT.

The V and J genes are TRBV11-3 and TRBJ2-7, with 9 nucleotides matching TRBD2. The V gene end was trimmed by 2 bases and the J gene end by 6 bases; junction bases not matched to a gene: 8. Germline V lookup: CDR1 SGHNT, CDR2 YENEEA. CDR3 size: 15 residues. Here the CDR3 DNA reads TGTGCCAGCAGCTTACCGACTAGCGGAATAATCGAGCAGTACTTC. Its protein is CASSLPTSGIIEQYF.

This clone turned up a few times. This chain uses TRBV6-6 with TRBJ2-7, with 15 bases identical to TRBD2. Germline assignment: CDR1 MNHNY and CDR2 SVGAGI (reference sequence). The trim removed 6 bases at V and 6 bases at J, leaving 9 bases unmatched. The CDR3 loop spans 16 amino acids. CDR3 region: CASRSGLAGGRSEQYF. DNA for the CDR3: TGTGCCAGCAGATCAGGACTAGCGGGAGGGCGAAGCGAGCAGTACTTC.

This rearrangement joins TRBV11-3 to TRBJ1-2; D is uncertain. The germline V gene encodes CDR1 SGHNT and CDR2 YENEEA. Trimming took 2 bases from V and 0 from J, leaving 10 bases between them. This CDR3 is built from 15 residues. Here the CDR3 DNA reads TGTGCCAGCAGCTTACGCTCAGGCGCTAACTATGGCTACACCTTC. Its translation: CASSLRSGANYGYTF.

This chain links TRBV5-1 with TRBJ1-3; D gene unclear. The germline CDR1 and CDR2 sequences are SGHRS and YFSETQ. The CDR3 has 15 amino acids. V was shortened by 0 bases and J by 4 bases, with 11 bases between the two germline ends. The CDR3 DNA reads TGCGCCAGCAGCTTGGACAGTAGTGGAGGAAACACCATATATTTT. This gives the protein CASSLDSSGGNTIYF.

The gene calls are TRBV29-1 and TRBJ2-7, with 10 bases matching TRBD1. V shed 0 bases and J 6 bases; nucleotides not matched to a gene: 8. Germline V lookup: CDR1 SQVTM, CDR2 ANQGSEA. The CDR3 consists of 15 residues. The CDR3 is CSVEDLDRGFGEQYF. Written as DNA, the CDR3 is TGCAGCGTTGAAGATTTGGACAGGGGGTTTGGCGAGCAGTACTTC.

This clone was seen only once. The rearrangement links TRBV7-9 to TRBJ2-1; TRBD1 matches 8 bases. Germline loops: CDR1 SEHNR, CDR2 FQNEAQ (reference sequence). The CDR3 extends over 13 amino acids. Trimming removed 4 bases from V and 10 bases from J; junction bases left unmatched: 6. CDR3 coding DNA: TGTGCCAGCAGCTACGACAGGGGACGGGAGCAGTTCTTC. Amino acid sequence: CASSYDRGREQFF.

This clone was observed once. The rearrangement uses TRBV5-1 and TRBJ2-1; D might be TRBD2 (6 bases). The CDR3 covers 16 residues. The ends were cut back, 0 bases at V and 0 bases at J, with 10 bases in the middle. Per the germline V gene, CDR1 is SGHRS and CDR2 is YFSETQ. CDR3 in amino acids: CASSLAGLSSYNEQFF. The CDR3 nucleotides are TGCGCCAGCAGCTTGGCGGGACTTAGCTCCTACAATGAGCAGTTCTTC.

The chain carries TRBV5-6 and TRBJ2-1; 9 nucleotides line up with TRBD1. In germline, CDR1 is SGHDT, CDR2 YYEEEE. The CDR3 length is 17 residues. V dropped 4 bases and J dropped 8; count of bases not matched to a gene: 16. The CDR3 loop reads CASSRRVPGTGRHEQFF. The CDR3, as DNA: TGTGCCAGCAGCCGAAGAGTTCCCGGGACAGGGAGGCATGAGCAGTTCTTC. Combining the CDR3 with reference TRBV5-6 and TRBJ2-1 gives the whole variable domain DAGVTQSPTHLIKTRGQQVTLRCSPKSGHDTVSWYQQALGQGPQFIFQYYEEEERQRGNFPDRFSGHQFPNYSSELNVNALLLGDSALYLCASSRRVPGTGRHEQFFGPGTRLTVL.

In DNA, the CDR3 is TGTGCCAGTAAGCAGGGGGCGGGTTCACCCCTCCACTTT. This sequence encodes CASKQGAGSPLHF. The gene calls are TRBV19 and TRBJ1-6; 8 nucleotides line up with TRBD1. From germline, CDR1 is LNHDA and CDR2 SQIVND (reference sequence). This CDR3 is built from 13 residues. V dropped 7 bases and J dropped 9; count of bases not matched to a gene: 5.

Here the CDR3 reads CASTDPSSYNEQFF. The DNA for the CDR3 is TGTGCCAGTACTGACCCTAGCTCCTACAATGAGCAGTTCTTC. The rearrangement links TRBV19 to TRBJ2-1; unclear D gene. Trimming pared 7 bases from V and 0 bases from J, leaving 10 bases between. The CDR3 totals 14 residues. The germline CDR1 and CDR2 sequences are LNHDA and SQIVND (reference sequence). The complete variable domain, with remaining parts taken from reference TRBV19 and TRBJ2-1, reads DGGITQSPKYLFRKEGQNVTLSCEQNLNHDAMYWYRQDPGQGLRLIYYSQIVNDFQKGDIAEGYSVSREKKESFPLTVTSAQKNPTAFYLCASTDPSSYNEQFFGPGTRLTVL.

This rearrangement joins TRBV21-1 to TRBJ2-4; the table's TRBD2 call for D was not verified on the DNA. TRBV21-1 is shown as a pseudogene. This CDR3 is built from 18 residues. Written as DNA, the CDR3 is TGTGCCAGCAGCAAAGCTAGACTAACCGTCCTAGCCAAAAACATTCAGTACTTC. Translation gives CASSKARLTVLAKNIQYF.

The V gene is TRBV6-5, the J gene TRBJ2-2; 9 bases line up with TRBD2. This CDR3 has 15 residues. Germline CDR1 is MNHEY and CDR2 is SVGAGI. Germline trimming cut 5 bases from V and 3 bases from J; bases unmatched to any gene: 4. The CDR3 spells CASSPAGGHTGELFF. The CDR3 DNA follows: TGTGCCAGCAGTCCCGCGGGGGGGCACACCGGGGAGCTGTTTTTT.

The rearrangement uses TRBV19 and TRBJ2-7; D possibly corresponds to TRBD2 (7 bases). Trimming took 5 bases from V and 5 from J, leaving 19 bases between them. In germline, CDR1 is LNHDA, CDR2 SQIVND (reference sequence). This CDR3 comprises 15 residues. This chain's CDR3 is CASSPPGGRFHEQYF. CDR3 sequence (DNA): TGTGCCAGTAGTCCCCCCGGGGGGCGCTTCCACGAGCAGTACTTC.

This sequence joins TRBV27 and TRBJ2-1; D unresolved. V shed 7 bases and J shed 5 bases, with 12 bases lying between them. The CDR3 is 13 residues long. CDR1 is MNHEY and CDR2 is SMNVEV in the germline V gene (reference sequence). The CDR3 DNA is TGTGCCAGCACGGGTGGAAACGACAATGAGCAGTTCTTC. Encoded protein: CASTGGNDNEQFF.